This T cell receptor beta chain was identified during a study of T cells after yellow fever vaccination. About the study: Four memory subsets, EM, EMRA, CM and Tscm, were sorted by CD3, CD45RA, CCR7, CD95. Findings of the study overall: Abundant clonotypes (contaminants from the bulk population) could be present in FACS-sorted repertoires.

Ten or more counts support this clonotype. As TCR cDNA was made by 5'RACE template switching, a universal primer site and UMIs were added. In TCRdb, the 5' RACE reads were re-called with MiXCR into one record per CDR3 protein. The sample consists of approximately 31,000 distinct CDR3 sequences, 10% to 13% of them appearing once. J gave up 0 bases and V 2 bases, and 8 bases lay outside the gene matches. The CDR3 is made up of 17 amino acids. CDR1 is MNHEY, CDR2 SVGAGI, per germline. The sample was PBMCs, either bulk or a sorted T-cell subset (CD4+, CD8+, memory, or dextramer-sorted; not recorded which), taken around 15 days after the first yellow fever vaccination. This TCR was sampled from a man aged 18-30 years who received the YFV17D yellow fever vaccine. V is TRBV6-5 and J is TRBJ1-2; 8 nucleotides line up with TRBD1. This CDR3 reads CASSYKRDRQANYGYTF. The CDR3 nucleotides read TGTGCCAGCAGTTACAAAAGGGACAGGCAAGCTAACTATGGCTACACCTTC.